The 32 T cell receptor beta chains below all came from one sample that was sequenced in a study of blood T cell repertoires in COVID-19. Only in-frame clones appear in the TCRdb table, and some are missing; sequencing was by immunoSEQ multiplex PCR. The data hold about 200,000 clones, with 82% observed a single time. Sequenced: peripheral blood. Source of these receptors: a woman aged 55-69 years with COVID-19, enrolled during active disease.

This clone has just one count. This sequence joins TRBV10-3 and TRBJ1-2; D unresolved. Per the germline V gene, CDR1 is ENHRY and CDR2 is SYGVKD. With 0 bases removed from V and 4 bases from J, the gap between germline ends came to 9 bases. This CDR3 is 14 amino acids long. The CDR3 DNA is TGTGCCATCAGTGAGTCCCAGGCCGGCTATGGCTACACCTTC. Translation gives CAISESQAGYGYTF.

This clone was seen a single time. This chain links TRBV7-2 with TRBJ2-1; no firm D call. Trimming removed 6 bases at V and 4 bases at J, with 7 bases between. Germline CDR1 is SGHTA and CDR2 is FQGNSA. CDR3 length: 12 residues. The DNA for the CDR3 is TGTGCCAGCAGTTACAATTACAATGAGCAGTTCTTC. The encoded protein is CASSYNYNEQFF.

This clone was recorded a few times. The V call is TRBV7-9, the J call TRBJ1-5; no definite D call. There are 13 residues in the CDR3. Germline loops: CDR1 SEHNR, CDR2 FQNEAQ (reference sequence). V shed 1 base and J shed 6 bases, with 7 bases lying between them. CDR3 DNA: TGTGCCAGCAGCTTAGGGAGGAGTCAGCCCCAGCATTTT. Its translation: CASSLGRSQPQHF.

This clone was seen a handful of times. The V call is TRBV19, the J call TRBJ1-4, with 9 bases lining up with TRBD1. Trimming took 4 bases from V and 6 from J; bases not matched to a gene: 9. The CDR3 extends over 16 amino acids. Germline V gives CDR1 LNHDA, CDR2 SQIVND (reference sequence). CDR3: CASSKTQGAPDEKLFF. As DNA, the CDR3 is TGTGCCAGTAGTAAAACACAGGGGGCGCCGGATGAAAAACTGTTTTTT.

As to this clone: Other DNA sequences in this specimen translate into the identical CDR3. The CDR3 protein is CASSIDRGGSYEQYF. CDR3 coding DNA: TGTGCCAGTAGTATCGACAGGGGAGGCTCCTACGAGCAGTACTTC. The chain uses TRBV19 and TRBJ2-7, with 8 bases aligning to TRBD1. This CDR3 contains 15 residues. Looked up from germline, CDR1 is LNHDA and CDR2 is SQIVND (reference sequence). After removal of 3 bases from V and 0 bases from J, the junction contained 4 bases not matched to a gene.

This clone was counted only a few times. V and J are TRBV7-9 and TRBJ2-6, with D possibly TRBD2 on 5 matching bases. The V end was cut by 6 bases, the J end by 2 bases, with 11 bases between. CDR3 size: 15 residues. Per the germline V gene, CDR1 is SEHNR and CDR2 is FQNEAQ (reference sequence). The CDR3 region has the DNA TGTGCCAGCAGGGTGGGAGTAGCTGGGGCCAACGTCCTGACTTTC. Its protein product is CASRVGVAGANVLTF.

The DNA for the CDR3 is TGTGCCAGCAGTGGAGGACAGGCTAATGAAAAACTGTTTTTT. Encoded protein: CASSGGQANEKLFF. This chain links TRBV2 with TRBJ1-4; 7 bases fit TRBD1. The trim removed 4 bases at V and 3 bases at J, leaving 2 bases unmatched. Germline CDR1 and CDR2: SNHLY and FYNNEI. The CDR3 extends over 14 amino acids.

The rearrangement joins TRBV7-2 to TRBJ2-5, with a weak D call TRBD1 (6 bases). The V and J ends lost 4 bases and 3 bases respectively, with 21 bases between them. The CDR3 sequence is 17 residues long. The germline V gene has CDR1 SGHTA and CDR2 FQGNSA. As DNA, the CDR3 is TGTGCCAGCAGCTCTCCTCCGAAGACAGGAGTAGAAGAGACCCAGTACTTC. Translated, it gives CASSSPPKTGVEETQYF.

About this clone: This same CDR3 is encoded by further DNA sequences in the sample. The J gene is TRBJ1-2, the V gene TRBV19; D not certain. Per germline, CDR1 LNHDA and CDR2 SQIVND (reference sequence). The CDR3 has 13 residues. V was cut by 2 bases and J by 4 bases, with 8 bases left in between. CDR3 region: CASSIPGFYGYTF. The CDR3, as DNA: TGTGCCAGTAGTATACCAGGATTCTATGGCTACACCTTC.

The CDR3 protein is CSGGHRAGELFF. CDR3 coding DNA: TGCAGCGGGGGACATCGGGCCGGGGAGCTGTTTTTT. The V and J genes are TRBV29-1 and TRBJ2-2; tentative D call: TRBD1 (6 bases). Germline V gene data show CDR1 as SQVTM and CDR2 as ANQGSEA. CDR3 length: 12 amino acids. V shed 7 bases and J shed 6 bases, with 12 bases lying between them.

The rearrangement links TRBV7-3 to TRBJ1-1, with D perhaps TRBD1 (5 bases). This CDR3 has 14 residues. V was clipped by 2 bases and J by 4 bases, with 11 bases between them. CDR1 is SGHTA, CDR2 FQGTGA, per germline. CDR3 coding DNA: TGTGCCAGCAGCTTATCAGGAGGGGTCACTGAAGCTTTCTTT. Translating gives CASSLSGGVTEAFF. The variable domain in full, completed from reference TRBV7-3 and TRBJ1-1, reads GAGVSQTPSNKVTEKGKYVELRCDPISGHTALYWYRQSLGQGPEFLIYFQGTGAADDSGLPNDRFFAVRPEGSVSTLKIQRTERGDSAVYLCASSLSGGVTEAFFGQGTRLTVV.

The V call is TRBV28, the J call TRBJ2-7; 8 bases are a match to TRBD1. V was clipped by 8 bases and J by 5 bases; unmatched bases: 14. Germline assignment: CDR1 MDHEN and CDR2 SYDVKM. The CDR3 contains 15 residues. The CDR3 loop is CASGIHRGNNDEQYF. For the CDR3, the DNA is TGTGCCAGCGGAATACACAGGGGGAATAACGACGAGCAGTACTTC.

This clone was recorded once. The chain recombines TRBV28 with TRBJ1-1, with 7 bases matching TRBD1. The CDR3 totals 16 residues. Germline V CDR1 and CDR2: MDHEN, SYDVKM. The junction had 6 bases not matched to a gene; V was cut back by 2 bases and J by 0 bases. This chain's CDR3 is CASSLRTGVMNTEAFF. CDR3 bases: TGTGCCAGCAGTTTACGGACAGGAGTAATGAACACTGAAGCTTTCTTT.

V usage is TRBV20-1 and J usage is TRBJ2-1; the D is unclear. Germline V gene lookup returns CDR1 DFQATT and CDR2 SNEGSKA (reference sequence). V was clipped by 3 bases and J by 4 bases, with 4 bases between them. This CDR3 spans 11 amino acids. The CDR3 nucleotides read TGCAGTGCTAGGGAGTACAATGAGCAGTTCTTC. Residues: CSAREYNEQFF.

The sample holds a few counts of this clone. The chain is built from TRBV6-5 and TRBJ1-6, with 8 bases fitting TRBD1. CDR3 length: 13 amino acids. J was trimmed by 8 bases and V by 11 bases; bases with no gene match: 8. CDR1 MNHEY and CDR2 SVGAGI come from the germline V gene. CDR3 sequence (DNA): TGTGCCGGGGCCGGGACAGGCCATTCACCCCTCCACTTT. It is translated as CAGAGTGHSPLHF.

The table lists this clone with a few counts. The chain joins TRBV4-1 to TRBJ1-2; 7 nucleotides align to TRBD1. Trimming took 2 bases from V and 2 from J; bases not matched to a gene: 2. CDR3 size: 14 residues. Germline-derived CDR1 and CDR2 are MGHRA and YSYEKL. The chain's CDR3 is CASSQSTGNYGYTF. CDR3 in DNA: TGCGCCAGCAGCCAATCGACAGGGAACTATGGCTACACCTTC.

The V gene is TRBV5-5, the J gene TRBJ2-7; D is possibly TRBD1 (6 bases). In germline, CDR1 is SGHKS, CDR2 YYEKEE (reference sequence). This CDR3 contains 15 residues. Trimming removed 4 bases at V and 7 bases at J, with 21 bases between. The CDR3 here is CASSAASSGTLEQYF. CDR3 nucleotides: TGTGCCAGCAGCGCAGCGTCTTCCGGGACACTAGAGCAGTACTTC. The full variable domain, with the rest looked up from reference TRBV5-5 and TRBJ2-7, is DAGVTQSPTHLIKTRGQQVTLRCSPISGHKSVSWYQQVLGQGPQFIFQYYEKEERGRGNFPDRFSARQFPNYSSELNVNALLLGDSALYLCASSAASSGTLEQYFGPGTRLTVT.

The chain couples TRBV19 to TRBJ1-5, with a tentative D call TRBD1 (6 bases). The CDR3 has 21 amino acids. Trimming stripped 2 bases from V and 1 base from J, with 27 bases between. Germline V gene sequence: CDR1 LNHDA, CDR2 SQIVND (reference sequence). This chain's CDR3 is CASSILNPDRSSHISNQPQHF. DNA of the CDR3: TGTGCCAGTAGTATATTAAACCCTGACAGGAGTTCGCATATCAGCAATCAGCCCCAGCATTTT.

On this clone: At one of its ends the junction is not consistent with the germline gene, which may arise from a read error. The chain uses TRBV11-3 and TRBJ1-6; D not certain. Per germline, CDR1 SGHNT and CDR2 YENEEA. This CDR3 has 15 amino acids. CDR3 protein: CASSLHKNPASSLHF. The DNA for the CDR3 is TGTGCCAGCAGCTTACACAAAAATCCCGCTTCATCCCTCCACTTT.

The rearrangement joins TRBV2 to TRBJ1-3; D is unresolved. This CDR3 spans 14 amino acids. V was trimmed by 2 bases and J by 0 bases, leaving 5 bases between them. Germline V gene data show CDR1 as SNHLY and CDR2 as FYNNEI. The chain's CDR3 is CASSETDSGNTIYF. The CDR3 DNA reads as TGTGCCAGCAGTGAAACAGACTCTGGAAACACCATATATTTT.

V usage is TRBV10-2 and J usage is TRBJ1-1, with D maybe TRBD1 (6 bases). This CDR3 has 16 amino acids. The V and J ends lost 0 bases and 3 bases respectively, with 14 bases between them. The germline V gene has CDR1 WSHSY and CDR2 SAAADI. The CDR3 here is CASSESLRGADTEAFF. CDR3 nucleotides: TGCGCCAGCAGTGAGTCACTCCGGGGGGCCGACACTGAAGCTTTCTTT.

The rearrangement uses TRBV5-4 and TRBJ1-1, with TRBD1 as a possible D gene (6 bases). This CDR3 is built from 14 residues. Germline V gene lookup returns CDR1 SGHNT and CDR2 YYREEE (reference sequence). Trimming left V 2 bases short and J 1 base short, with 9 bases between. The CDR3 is CASSLPGENTEAFF. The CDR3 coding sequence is TGTGCCAGCAGCTTACCAGGGGAGAACACTGAAGCTTTCTTT.

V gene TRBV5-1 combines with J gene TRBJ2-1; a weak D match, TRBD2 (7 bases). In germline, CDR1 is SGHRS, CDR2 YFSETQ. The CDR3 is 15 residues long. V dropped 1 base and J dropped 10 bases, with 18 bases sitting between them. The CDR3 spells CASSLSGGGRMEQFF. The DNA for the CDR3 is TGCGCCAGCAGCTTGTCTGGCGGGGGCCGAATGGAGCAGTTCTTC.

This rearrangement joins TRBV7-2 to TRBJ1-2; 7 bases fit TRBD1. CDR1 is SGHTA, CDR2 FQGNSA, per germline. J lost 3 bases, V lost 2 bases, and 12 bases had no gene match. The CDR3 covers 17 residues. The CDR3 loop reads CASSLRDSQSADYGYTF. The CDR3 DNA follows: TGTGCCAGCAGCTTAAGGGACAGTCAGTCTGCCGACTATGGCTACACCTTC. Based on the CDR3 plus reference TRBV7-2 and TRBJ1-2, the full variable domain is GAGVSQSPSNKVTEKGKDVELRCDPISGHTALYWYRQSLGQGLEFLIYFQGNSAPDKSGLPSDRFSAERTGGSVSTLTIQRTQQEDSAVYLCASSLRDSQSADYGYTFGSGTRLTVV.

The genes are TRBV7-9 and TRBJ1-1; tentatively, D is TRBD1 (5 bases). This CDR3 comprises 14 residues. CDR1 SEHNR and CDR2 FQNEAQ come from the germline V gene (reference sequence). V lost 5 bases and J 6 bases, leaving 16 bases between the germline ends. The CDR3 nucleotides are TGTGCCAGCAGCCTTTTCCCCTGGGGCCCTGAAGCTTTCTTT. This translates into CASSLFPWGPEAFF.

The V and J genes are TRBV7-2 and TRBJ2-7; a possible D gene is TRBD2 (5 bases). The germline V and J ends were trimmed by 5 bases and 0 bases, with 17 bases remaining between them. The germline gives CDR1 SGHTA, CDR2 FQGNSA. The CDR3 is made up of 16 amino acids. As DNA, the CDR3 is TGTGCCAGCAGCGGACCACTTTCCGGGAACTCCTACGAGCAGTACTTC. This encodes CASSGPLSGNSYEQYF.

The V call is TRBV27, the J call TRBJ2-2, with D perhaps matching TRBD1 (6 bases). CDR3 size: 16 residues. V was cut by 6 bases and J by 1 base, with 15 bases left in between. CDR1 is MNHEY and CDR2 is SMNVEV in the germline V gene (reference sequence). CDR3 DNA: TGTGCCAGCAGCTCCGGGACACAGGTGAACACCGGGGAGCTGTTTTTT. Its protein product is CASSSGTQVNTGELFF.

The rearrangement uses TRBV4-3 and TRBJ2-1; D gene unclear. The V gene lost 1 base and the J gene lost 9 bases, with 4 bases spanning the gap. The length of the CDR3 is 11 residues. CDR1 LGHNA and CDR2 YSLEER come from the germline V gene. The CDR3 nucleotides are TGCGCCAGCAGCCAAGGAGGTGAGCAGTTCTTC. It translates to CASSQGGEQFF.

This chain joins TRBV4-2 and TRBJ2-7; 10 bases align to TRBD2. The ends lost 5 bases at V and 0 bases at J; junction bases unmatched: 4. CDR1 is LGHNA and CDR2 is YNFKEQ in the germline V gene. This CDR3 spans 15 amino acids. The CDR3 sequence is CASSWTSGLSYEQYF. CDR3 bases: TGTGCCAGCAGCTGGACTAGCGGTCTCTCCTACGAGCAGTACTTC.

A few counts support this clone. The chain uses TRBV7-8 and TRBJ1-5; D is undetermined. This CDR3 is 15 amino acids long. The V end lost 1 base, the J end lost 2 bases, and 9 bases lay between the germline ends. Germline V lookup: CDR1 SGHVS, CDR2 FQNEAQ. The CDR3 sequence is CASSLGGLGNQPQHF. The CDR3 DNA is TGTGCCAGCAGCTTAGGCGGGTTAGGCAATCAGCCCCAGCATTTT.

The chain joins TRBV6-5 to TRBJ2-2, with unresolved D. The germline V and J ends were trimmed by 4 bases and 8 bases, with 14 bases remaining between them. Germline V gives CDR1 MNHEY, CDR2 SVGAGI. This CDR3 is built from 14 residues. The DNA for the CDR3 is TGTGCCAGCAGTTCCTCCCCGACACCGGGGGAGCTGTTTTTT. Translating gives CASSSSPTPGELFF.

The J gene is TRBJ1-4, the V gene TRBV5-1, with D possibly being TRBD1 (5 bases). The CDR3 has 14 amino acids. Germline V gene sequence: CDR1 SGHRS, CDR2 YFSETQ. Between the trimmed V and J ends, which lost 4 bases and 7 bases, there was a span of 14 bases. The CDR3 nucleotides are TGCGCCAGCAGCCAGGGACTCTTGAGTGAAAAACTGTTTTTT. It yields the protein CASSQGLLSEKLFF.